The 22 T cell receptor beta chains below come from one sample, sequenced in a study of cytomegalovirus exposure and HLA in healthy donors (dated by TCRdb to 2016 to 2017). The library was obtained by the immunoSEQ multiplex PCR assay. For the multiplex PCR, a mixture combining 60 forward primers for TCR Vbeta segments and 13 reverse primers for TCR Jbeta segments was used. TCRdb provides this immuneACCESS table in a form limited to in-frame rearrangements. Some clones are lacking; in checked studies, under half of them reflect an unresolved V gene, and why the rest are absent is not known. This sample has approximately 90,000 clones in its table, and over 65% of those were observed once. The ten top clones hold more than 3% of the sample. The specimen was PBMCs. Receptor source: a man aged 35-49 years in good health and CMV-seronegative.

This clone came up a few times. V is TRBV7-6 and J is TRBJ2-1; weak D call: TRBD1 (6 bases). Between the trimmed V and J ends, which lost 3 bases and 7 bases, there was a span of 16 bases. The germline gives CDR1 SGHVS, CDR2 FNYEAQ. This CDR3 spans 15 amino acids. The CDR3 loop reads CASSFPGVSRNEQFF. In nucleotides, the CDR3 is TGTGCCAGCAGCTTTCCAGGGGTATCTAGAAATGAGCAGTTCTTC. The entire variable domain, with the rest obtained from reference TRBV7-6 and TRBJ2-1, is as follows: GAGVSQSPRYKVTKRGQDVALRCDPISGHVSLYWYRQALGQGPEFLTYFNYEAQQDKSGLPNDRFSAERPEGSISTLTIQRTEQRDSAMYRCASSFPGVSRNEQFFGPGTRLTVL.

J is TRBJ2-7 and V is TRBV28; 7 nucleotides agree with TRBD2. The CDR3 has 14 residues. Germline lookup yields CDR1 MDHEN and CDR2 SYDVKM. V dropped 7 bases and J dropped 3; count of bases not matched to a gene: 9. The CDR3 DNA follows: TGTGCCAGCACCCTGGGAGGGTCCAGCTACGAGCAGTACTTC. Translated: CASTLGGSSYEQYF.

The V call is TRBV14, the J call TRBJ1-3, with TRBD1 matching 9 bases. CDR3 size: 15 residues. Germline assignment: CDR1 SGHDN and CDR2 FVKESK. Trimming at V came to 1 base and at J to 2 bases, leaving 0 bases not matched to a gene. The CDR3 spells CASSQGQGAGNTIYF. CDR3 bases: TGTGCCAGCAGCCAAGGACAGGGGGCTGGAAACACCATATATTTT.

The chain recombines TRBV2 with TRBJ2-2; D unclear. Germline V gives CDR1 SNHLY, CDR2 FYNNEI. The ends were cut back, 10 bases at V and 2 bases at J, with 11 bases in the middle. The CDR3 consists of 13 residues. Here the CDR3 DNA reads TGTGCCATCCCCTCAGGCAACACCGGGGAGCTGTTTTTT. This translates into CAIPSGNTGELFF.

This clone was detected only a few times. The genes are TRBV2 and TRBJ1-2, with D hard to call. Germline V lookup: CDR1 SNHLY, CDR2 FYNNEI. The CDR3 is 13 residues long. V lost 1 base and J lost 3, with 6 bases in between. CDR3 loop: CASSEEQDYGYTF. Written as DNA, the CDR3 is TGTGCCAGCAGTGAAGAGCAGGACTATGGCTACACCTTC.

The J gene is TRBJ1-4, the V gene TRBV9; D is possibly TRBD1 (5 bases). Germline values: CDR1 SGDLS, CDR2 YYNGEE. V lost 4 bases, J lost 3 bases, and 10 bases lay in between. This CDR3 contains 14 residues. In nucleotides, the CDR3 is TGTGCCAGCAGCCCTCAACAGGCTAATGAAAAACTGTTTTTT. It yields the protein CASSPQQANEKLFF. The full variable domain, in which reference TRBV9 and TRBJ1-4 provide the parts outside the CDR3, is DSGVTQTPKHLITATGQRVTLRCSPRSGDLSVYWYQQSLDQGLQFLIQYYNGEERAKGNILERFSAQQFPDLHSELNLSSLELGDSALYFCASSPQQANEKLFFGSGTQLSVL.

J is TRBJ2-1 and V is TRBV29-1, with a tentative D call TRBD1 (7 bases). V was cut by 5 bases and J by 8 bases, with 31 bases left in between. The CDR3 consists of 18 residues. Germline CDR1 and CDR2: SQVTM and ANQGSEA. The CDR3 sequence is CSVWVVDGTSPQGDEQFF. In DNA form, the CDR3 reads TGCAGCGTTTGGGTAGTCGACGGAACTAGCCCGCAGGGGGATGAGCAGTTCTTC.

This rearrangement joins TRBV2 to TRBJ2-5; D ambiguous. Germline CDR1 reads SNHLY; CDR2 reads FYNNEI. Trimming took off 9 bases at V and 4 bases at J, with 9 bases between the two ends. CDR3 length: 11 amino acids. The CDR3 is CASRGVETQYF. The CDR3 region has the DNA TGTGCCAGTCGCGGCGTAGAGACCCAGTACTTC.

A few counts support this clone. This chain links TRBV18 with TRBJ1-1, with TRBD1 identical over 8 bases. The CDR3 is 13 residues long. Trimming took 3 bases from V and 10 from J; bases not matched to a gene: 7. Germline lookup yields CDR1 KGHSH and CDR2 LQKENI. CDR3 sequence reads: CASSPDGQGVAFF. Here the CDR3 DNA reads TGTGCCAGCTCACCCGACGGACAGGGAGTAGCTTTCTTT. Complete variable domain (other parts from reference TRBV18 and TRBJ1-1): NAGVMQNPRHLVRRRGQEARLRCSPMKGHSHVYWYRQLPEEGLKFMVYLQKENIIDESGMPKERFSAEFPKEGPSILRIQQVVRGDSAAYFCASSPDGQGVAFFGQGTRLTVV.

This clone came up once. The gene calls are TRBV6-1 and TRBJ1-2; 7 nucleotides align to TRBD1. The CDR3 is 16 amino acids. Germline CDR1 and CDR2: MNHNS and SASEGT. With V trimmed by 4 bases and J by 0 bases, 8 bases remained unmatched. The CDR3 is CASSGAGGPTNYGYTF. The CDR3 DNA reads TGTGCCAGCAGTGGGGCAGGGGGGCCAACTAACTATGGCTACACCTTC.

The V and J genes are TRBV7-6 and TRBJ2-6, with 7 positions matching TRBD1. Germline CDR1 reads SGHVS; CDR2 reads FNYEAQ. The J segment lost 2 bases and the V segment lost 3 bases, leaving 4 bases of the junction unmatched. This CDR3 spans 16 amino acids. CDR3 region: CASSFDRAAGANVLTF. The DNA of the CDR3 is TGTGCCAGCAGCTTCGACAGGGCTGCTGGGGCCAACGTCCTGACTTTC.

This clone was counted a few times. V and J are TRBV5-6 and TRBJ2-7, with 7 nucleotides matching TRBD1. Germline-derived CDR1 and CDR2 are SGHDT and YYEEEE. The CDR3 contains 16 residues. The J segment lost 3 bases and the V segment lost 4 bases, leaving 13 bases of the junction unmatched. The CDR3: CASSPGPRQGFYEQYF. CDR3 bases: TGTGCCAGCAGCCCCGGACCGCGACAGGGTTTCTACGAGCAGTACTTC.

The rearrangement joins TRBV2 to TRBJ2-7; 10 bases map to TRBD2. J gave up 3 bases and V 7 bases, and 6 bases lay outside the gene matches. Germline V CDR1 and CDR2: SNHLY, FYNNEI. The CDR3 loop spans 14 amino acids. This chain's CDR3 is CASTGLAENYEQYF. As DNA, the CDR3 is TGTGCCAGCACCGGACTAGCGGAAAACTACGAGCAGTACTTC.

CDR3 sequence (DNA): TGTGCCAGCAACTCCGGGACTAGCGGCGGCAAGCAGTACTTC. This gives the protein CASNSGTSGGKQYF. The V call is TRBV9, the J call TRBJ2-7, with TRBD2 identical over 11 bases. Germline V gene sequence: CDR1 SGDLS, CDR2 YYNGEE. This CDR3 contains 14 residues. Trimming removed 6 bases from V and 8 bases from J; junction bases left unmatched: 10.

The chain employs TRBV5-1 and TRBJ1-1; 7 positions agree with TRBD1. In germline, CDR1 is SGHRS, CDR2 YFSETQ. The CDR3 runs 15 residues. V shed 3 bases, J shed 7 bases, and the junction held 12 bases outside the gene matches. DNA for the CDR3: TGCGCCAGCAGCTCCCAGACAGGGTCTGGTGTTGAAGCTTTCTTT. Its protein product is CASSSQTGSGVEAFF.

The chain employs TRBV7-9 and TRBJ1-6; the D is unclear. V gave up 2 bases and J gave up 14 bases, with 13 bases separating them. The V gene's germline CDR1 is SEHNR and CDR2 FQNEAQ (reference sequence). The CDR3 consists of 13 residues. The CDR3: CASSLKGSGSLHF. CDR3 bases: TGTGCCAGCAGCTTAAAGGGTTCGGGATCCCTCCACTTT.

The chain's CDR3 is CASSNISGSFGEQYF. CDR3 in DNA: TGTGCCAGTAGTAACATTAGCGGGAGTTTTGGCGAGCAGTACTTC. J is TRBJ2-5 and V is TRBV19; 9 bases fit TRBD2. The J call is in doubt because the DNA end fits TRBJ2-7 better. In germline, CDR1 is LNHDA, CDR2 SQIVND (reference sequence). The CDR3 is made up of 15 amino acids.

The table lists this clone with a count of one. The chain links TRBV7-8 to TRBJ1-4, with a possible D match to TRBD1 (6 bases). The CDR3 spans 14 residues. Per germline, CDR1 SGHVS and CDR2 FQNEAQ. Trimming took off 5 bases at V and 5 bases at J, with 12 bases between the two ends. The CDR3 DNA sequence: TGTGCCAGCAGCCCCGGGACAAGAAATGAAAAACTGTTTTTT. As protein: CASSPGTRNEKLFF.

This clone was counted between two and nine times. The V and J genes are TRBV19 and TRBJ2-5, with D perhaps TRBD2 (5 bases). Germline CDR1 and CDR2: LNHDA and SQIVND (reference sequence). V lost 3 bases to trimming and J lost 5 bases, with 13 bases between them. This CDR3 spans 14 amino acids. CDR3 sequence: CASSINGVRETQYF. The CDR3 DNA follows: TGTGCCAGTAGTATTAACGGGGTGAGGGAGACCCAGTACTTC.

The V gene is TRBV5-1, the J gene TRBJ2-1; unclear D gene. V was pared by 5 bases and J by 1 base, with 10 bases between. The germline V gene encodes CDR1 SGHRS and CDR2 YFSETQ. CDR3 length: 14 amino acids. In DNA, the CDR3 is TGCGCCAGCAGTAACCCCAGATCCTACAATGAGCAGTTCTTC. Encoded protein: CASSNPRSYNEQFF. Filled out from reference TRBV5-1 and TRBJ2-1, the complete variable domain reads KAGVTQTPRYLIKTRGQQVTLSCSPISGHRSVSWYQQTPGQGLQFLFEYFSETQRNKGNFPGRFSGRQFSNSRSEMNVSTLELGDSALYLCASSNPRSYNEQFFGPGTRLTVL.

This chain joins TRBV5-1 and TRBJ1-5; tentatively, D is TRBD1 (6 bases). This CDR3 comprises 14 residues. The V end was cut by 2 bases, the J end by 4 bases, with 10 bases between. From germline, CDR1 is SGHRS and CDR2 YFSETQ. For the CDR3, the DNA is TGCGCCAGCAGCTTAGGACAGACTAATCAGCCCCAGCATTTT. Translated: CASSLGQTNQPQHF.

The V call is TRBV28, the J call TRBJ1-4; TRBD1 aligns across 9 bases. V lost 6 bases, J lost 5 bases, and 7 bases stayed unmatched. This CDR3 is 15 amino acids long. Germline CDR1 and CDR2: MDHEN and SYDVKM. CDR3 in amino acids: CASSWGGTGNEKLFF. The CDR3 DNA sequence: TGTGCCAGCAGCTGGGGGGGGACAGGGAATGAAAAACTGTTTTTT.